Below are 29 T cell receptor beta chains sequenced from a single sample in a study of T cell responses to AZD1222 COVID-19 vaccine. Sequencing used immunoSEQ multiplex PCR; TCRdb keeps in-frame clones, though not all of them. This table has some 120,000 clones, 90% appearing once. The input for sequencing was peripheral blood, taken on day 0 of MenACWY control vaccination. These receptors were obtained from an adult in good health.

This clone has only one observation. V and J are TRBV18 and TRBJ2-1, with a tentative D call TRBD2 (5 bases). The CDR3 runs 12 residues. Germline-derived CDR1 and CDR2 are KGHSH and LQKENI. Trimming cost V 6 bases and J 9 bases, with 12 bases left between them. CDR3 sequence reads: CASSHEGSEQFF. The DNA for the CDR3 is TGTGCCAGCTCCCATGAAGGGAGTGAGCAGTTCTTC.

CDR3 in amino acids: CASSQPHYEESDTEAFF. As DNA, the CDR3 is TGCGCCAGCAGCCAACCGCACTATGAGGAATCGGACACTGAAGCTTTCTTT. J is TRBJ1-1 and V is TRBV4-1, with D hard to call. Per germline, CDR1 MGHRA and CDR2 YSYEKL. This CDR3 comprises 17 residues. Trimming took 2 bases from V and 3 from J, leaving 19 bases between them.

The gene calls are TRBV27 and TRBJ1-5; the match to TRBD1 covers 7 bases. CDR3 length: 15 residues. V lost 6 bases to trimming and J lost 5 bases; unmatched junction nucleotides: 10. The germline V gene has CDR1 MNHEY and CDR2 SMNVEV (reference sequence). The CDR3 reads CASRAGGQLDQPQHF. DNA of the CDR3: TGTGCCAGCAGGGCCGGGGGACAGCTCGATCAGCCCCAGCATTTT.

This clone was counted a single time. The CDR3 protein is CASSPTGLYEQYV. DNA for the CDR3: TGTGCCAGCTCACCAACAGGGCTTTACGAGCAGTACGTC. V gene TRBV18 combines with J gene TRBJ2-7, with D maybe TRBD1 (6 bases). This CDR3 comprises 13 residues. The germline CDR1 and CDR2 sequences are KGHSH and LQKENI. Trimming pared 2 bases from V and 4 bases from J, leaving 9 bases between.

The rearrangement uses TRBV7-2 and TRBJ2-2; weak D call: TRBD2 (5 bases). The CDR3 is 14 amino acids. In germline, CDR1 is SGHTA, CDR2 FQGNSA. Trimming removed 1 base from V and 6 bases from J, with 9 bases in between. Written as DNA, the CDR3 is TGTGCCAGCAGCTTAGGAGGGTCGGCCGGGGAGCTGTTTTTT. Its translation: CASSLGGSAGELFF.

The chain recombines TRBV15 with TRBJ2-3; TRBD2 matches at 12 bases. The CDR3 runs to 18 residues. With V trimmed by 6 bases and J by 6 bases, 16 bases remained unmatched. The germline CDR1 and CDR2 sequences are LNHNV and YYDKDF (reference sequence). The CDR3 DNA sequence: TGTGCCACCAGGGGGACGGGATCTAGCGGGAGGGTCGGCGATACGCAGTATTTT. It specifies CATRGTGSSGRVGDTQYF.

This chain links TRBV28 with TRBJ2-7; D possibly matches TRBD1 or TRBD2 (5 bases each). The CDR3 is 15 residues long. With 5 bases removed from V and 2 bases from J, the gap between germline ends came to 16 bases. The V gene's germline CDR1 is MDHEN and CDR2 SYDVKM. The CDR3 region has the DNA TGTGCCAGCAGTACCCTGGGGCAGGGACCCTACGAGCAGTACGTC. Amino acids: CASSTLGQGPYEQYV.

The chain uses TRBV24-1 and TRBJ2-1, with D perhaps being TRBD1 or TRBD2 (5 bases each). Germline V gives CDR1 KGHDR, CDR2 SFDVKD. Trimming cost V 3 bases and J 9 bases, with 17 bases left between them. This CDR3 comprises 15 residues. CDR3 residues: CATSDPGTASVEQFF. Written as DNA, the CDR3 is TGTGCCACCAGTGATCCCGGGACCGCCAGCGTTGAGCAGTTCTTC.

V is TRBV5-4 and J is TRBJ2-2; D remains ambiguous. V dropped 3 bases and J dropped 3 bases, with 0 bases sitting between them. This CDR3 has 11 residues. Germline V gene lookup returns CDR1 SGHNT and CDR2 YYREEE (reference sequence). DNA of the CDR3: TGTGCCAGCAGCTACACCGGGGAGCTGTTTTTT. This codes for CASSYTGELFF.

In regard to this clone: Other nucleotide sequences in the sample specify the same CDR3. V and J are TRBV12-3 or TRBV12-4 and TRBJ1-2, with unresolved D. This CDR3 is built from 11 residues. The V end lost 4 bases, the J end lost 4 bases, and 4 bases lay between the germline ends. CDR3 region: CASSSGYGYTF. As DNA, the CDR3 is TGTGCCAGCAGTTCAGGCTATGGCTACACCTTC.

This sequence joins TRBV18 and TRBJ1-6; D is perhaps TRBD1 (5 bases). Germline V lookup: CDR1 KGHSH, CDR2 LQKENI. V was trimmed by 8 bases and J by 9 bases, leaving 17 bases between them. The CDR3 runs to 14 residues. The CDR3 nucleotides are TGTGCCAGCACGGCCGAGGGGCAAACTTCACCCCTCCACTTT. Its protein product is CASTAEGQTSPLHF.

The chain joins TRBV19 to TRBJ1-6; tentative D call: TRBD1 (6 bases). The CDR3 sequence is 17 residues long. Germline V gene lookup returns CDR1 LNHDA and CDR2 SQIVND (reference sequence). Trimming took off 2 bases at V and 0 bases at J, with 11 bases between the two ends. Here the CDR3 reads CASSILQGSSYNSPLHF. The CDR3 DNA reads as TGTGCCAGTAGTATACTTCAGGGGAGCTCCTATAATTCACCCCTCCACTTT.

In DNA, the CDR3 is TGTGCCAGCAGCGGGACAGGGGACAAGGGCTACACCTTC. Translation gives CASSGTGDKGYTF. V usage is TRBV5-6 and J usage is TRBJ1-2; 10 bases align to TRBD1. V shed 4 bases and J 8 bases; nucleotides not matched to a gene: 5. CDR3 length equals 13 residues. Germline CDR1 SGHDT, CDR2 YYEEEE.

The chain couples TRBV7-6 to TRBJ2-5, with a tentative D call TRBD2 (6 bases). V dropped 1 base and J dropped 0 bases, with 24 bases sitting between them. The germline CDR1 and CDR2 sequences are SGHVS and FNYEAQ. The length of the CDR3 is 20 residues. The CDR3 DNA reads TGTGCCAGCAGCTTAGACGGGGCAGGGACTTTGGCGCTTGACCAAGAGACCCAGTACTTC. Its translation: CASSLDGAGTLALDQETQYF. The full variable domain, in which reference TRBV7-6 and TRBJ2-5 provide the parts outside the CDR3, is GAGVSQSPRYKVTKRGQDVALRCDPISGHVSLYWYRQALGQGPEFLTYFNYEAQQDKSGLPNDRFSAERPEGSISTLTIQRTEQRDSAMYRCASSLDGAGTLALDQETQYFGPGTRLLVL.

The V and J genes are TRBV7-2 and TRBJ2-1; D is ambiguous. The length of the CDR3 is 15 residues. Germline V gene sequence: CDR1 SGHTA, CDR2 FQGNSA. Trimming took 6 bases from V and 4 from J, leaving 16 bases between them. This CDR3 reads CASSYRPGAYNEQFF. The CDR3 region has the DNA TGTGCCAGCAGTTACCGACCAGGTGCGTACAATGAGCAGTTCTTC.

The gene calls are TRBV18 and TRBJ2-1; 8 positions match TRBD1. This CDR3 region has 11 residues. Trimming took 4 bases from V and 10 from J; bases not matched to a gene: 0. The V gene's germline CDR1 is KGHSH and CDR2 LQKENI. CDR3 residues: CASSRDREQFF. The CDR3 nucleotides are TGTGCCAGCTCACGGGACAGGGAGCAGTTCTTC.

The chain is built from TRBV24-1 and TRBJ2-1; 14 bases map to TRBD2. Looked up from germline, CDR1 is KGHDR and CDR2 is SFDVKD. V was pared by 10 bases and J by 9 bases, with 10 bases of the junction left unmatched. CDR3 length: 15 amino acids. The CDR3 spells CATGPGTSGRLEQFF. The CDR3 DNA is TGTGCCACAGGTCCCGGGACTAGCGGGAGACTTGAGCAGTTCTTC.

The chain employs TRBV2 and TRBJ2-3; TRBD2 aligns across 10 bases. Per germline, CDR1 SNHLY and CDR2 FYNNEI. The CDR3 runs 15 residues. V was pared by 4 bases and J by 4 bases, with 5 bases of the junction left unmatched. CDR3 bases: TGTGCCAGCAGTGGAGCTAGCGGGAGTCCAGATACGCAGTATTTT. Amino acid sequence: CASSGASGSPDTQYF. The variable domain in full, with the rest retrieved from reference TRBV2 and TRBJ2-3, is EPEVTQTPSHQVTQMGQEVILRCVPISNHLYFYWYRQILGQKVEFLVSFYNNEISEKSEIFDDQFSVERPDGSNFTLKIRSTKLEDSAMYFCASSGASGSPDTQYFGPGTRLTVL.

Here the CDR3 DNA reads TGCGCCAGCAGCCTTGAGGGAGGGGAGAGGAACGAGCAGTACTTC. Protein product: CASSLEGGERNEQYF. V is TRBV4-1 and J is TRBJ2-7; TRBD2 aligns across 7 bases. V lost 4 bases, J lost 5 bases, and 11 bases stayed unmatched. CDR3 length: 15 residues. The germline CDR1 and CDR2 sequences are MGHRA and YSYEKL.

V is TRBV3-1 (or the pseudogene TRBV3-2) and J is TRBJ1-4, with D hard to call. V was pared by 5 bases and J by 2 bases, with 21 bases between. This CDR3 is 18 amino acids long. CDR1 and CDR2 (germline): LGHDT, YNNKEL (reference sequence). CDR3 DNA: TGTGCCAGCAGCTCAAACCAGGAGAGGGCTAGGACTAATGAAAAACTGTTTTTT. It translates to CASSSNQERARTNEKLFF.

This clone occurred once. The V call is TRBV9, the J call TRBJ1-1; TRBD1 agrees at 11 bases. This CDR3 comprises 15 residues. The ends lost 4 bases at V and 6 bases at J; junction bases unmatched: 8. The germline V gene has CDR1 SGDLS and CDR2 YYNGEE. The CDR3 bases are TGTGCCAGCAGCACCCGGACAGGGGGCGCCTCTGAAGCTTTCTTT. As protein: CASSTRTGGASEAFF.

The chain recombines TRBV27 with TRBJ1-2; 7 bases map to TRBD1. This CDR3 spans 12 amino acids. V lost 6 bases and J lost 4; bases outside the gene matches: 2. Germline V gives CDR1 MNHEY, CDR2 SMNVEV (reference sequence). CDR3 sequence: CASRGQSYGYTF. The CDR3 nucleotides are TGTGCCAGCAGGGGACAGAGCTATGGCTACACCTTC.

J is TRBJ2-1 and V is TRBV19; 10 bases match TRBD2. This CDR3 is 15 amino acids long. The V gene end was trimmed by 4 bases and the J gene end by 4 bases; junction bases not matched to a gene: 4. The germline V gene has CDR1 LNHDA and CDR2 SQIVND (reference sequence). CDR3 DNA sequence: TGTGCCAGTAGTACCGGACTAGCGGAGTACAATGAGCAGTTCTTC. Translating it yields CASSTGLAEYNEQFF.

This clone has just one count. The CDR3 loop reads CASSRTTGSRSYNEQFF. The CDR3 DNA is TGTGCCAGCAGCCGCACTACAGGGTCGCGCTCCTACAATGAGCAGTTCTTC. The gene calls are TRBV14 and TRBJ2-1; tentative D call: TRBD1 (6 bases). V lost 4 bases, J lost 0 bases, and 16 bases lay in between. This CDR3 has 17 amino acids. CDR1 and CDR2 from the germline V gene are SGHDN and FVKESK.

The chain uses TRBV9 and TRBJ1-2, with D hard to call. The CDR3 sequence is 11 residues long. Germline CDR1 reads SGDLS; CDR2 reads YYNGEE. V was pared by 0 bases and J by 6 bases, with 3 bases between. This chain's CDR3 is CASSVEDGYTF. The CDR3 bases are TGTGCCAGCAGCGTAGAGGATGGCTACACCTTC.

This chain's CDR3 is CASSILGTGNQPQHF. The CDR3, as DNA: TGTGCCAGTAGTATCCTCGGGACAGGCAATCAGCCCCAGCATTTT. The rearrangement uses TRBV19 and TRBJ1-5; 7 bases line up with TRBD1. Germline CDR1 and CDR2: LNHDA and SQIVND (reference sequence). The CDR3 spans 15 residues. Trimming removed 3 bases from V and 2 bases from J; junction bases left unmatched: 4.

CDR3 protein: CASSTGLGSTDTQYF. For the CDR3, the DNA is TGTGCCAGCAGCACGGGACTAGGAAGCACAGATACGCAGTATTTT. This sequence joins TRBV5-4 and TRBJ2-3; 8 nucleotides match TRBD2. The CDR3 is made up of 15 amino acids. The ends lost 4 bases at V and 0 bases at J; junction bases unmatched: 4. Germline loops: CDR1 SGHNT, CDR2 YYREEE (reference sequence).

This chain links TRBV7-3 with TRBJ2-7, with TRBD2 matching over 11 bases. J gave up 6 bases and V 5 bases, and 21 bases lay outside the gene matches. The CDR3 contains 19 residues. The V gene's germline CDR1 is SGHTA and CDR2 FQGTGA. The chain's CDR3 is CASSAYPGTSGPWGSEQYF. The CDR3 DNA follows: TGTGCCAGCAGCGCCTACCCCGGGACTAGCGGTCCATGGGGCTCCGAGCAGTACTTC.

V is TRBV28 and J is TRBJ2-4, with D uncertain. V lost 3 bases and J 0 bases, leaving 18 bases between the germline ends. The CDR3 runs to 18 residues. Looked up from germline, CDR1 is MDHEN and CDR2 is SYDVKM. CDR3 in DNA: TGTGCCAGCAGTTTGAAGCAGCTCAGGATGCTAGCCAAAAACATTCAGTACTTC. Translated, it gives CASSLKQLRMLAKNIQYF.